These 22 T cell receptor beta chains share one sample of origin, sequenced in a study of blood T cell repertoires in COVID-19. Sequencing used immunoSEQ multiplex PCR; TCRdb keeps in-frame clones, though not all of them. The data show nearly 300,000 clones, about 91% seen once. Sequencing used peripheral blood. All receptors derive from a woman aged 30 to 39 who had recovered from COVID-19.

The gene calls are TRBV12-3 or TRBV12-4 and TRBJ1-2; no clear D gene. V lost 8 bases and J 4 bases, leaving 11 bases between the germline ends. The CDR3 sequence is 12 residues long. In DNA, the CDR3 is TGTGCCAGCGGGGAGACTTTCTATGGCTACACCTTC. Its protein is CASGETFYGYTF.

The genes are TRBV7-9 and TRBJ1-2, with TRBD1 matching over 9 bases. Trimming at V came to 5 bases and at J to 4 bases, leaving 8 bases not matched to a gene. Germline assignment: CDR1 SEHNR and CDR2 FQNEAQ (reference sequence). The length of the CDR3 is 15 residues. The CDR3 spells CASSRPGTGFYGYTF. Here the CDR3 DNA reads TGTGCCAGCAGCCGTCCCGGGACAGGGTTCTATGGCTACACCTTC.

The genes are TRBV6-5 and TRBJ1-1, with D maybe TRBD1 (5 bases). The CDR3 loop spans 13 amino acids. The V end lost 5 bases, the J end lost 3 bases, and 10 bases lay between the germline ends. The germline gives CDR1 MNHEY, CDR2 SVGAGI. CDR3 loop: CASSIRGDTEAFF. DNA for the CDR3: TGTGCCAGCAGTATCCGGGGGGACACTGAAGCTTTCTTT.

The chain links TRBV6-5 to TRBJ1-1; 8 bases line up with TRBD1. Germline V CDR1 and CDR2: MNHEY, SVGAGI. J gave up 5 bases and V 6 bases, and 11 bases lay outside the gene matches. CDR3 length: 15 residues. CDR3 sequence (DNA): TGTGCCAGCAGAGCTTTGACAGGGGTCGAGACTGAAGCTTTCTTT. This codes for CASRALTGVETEAFF.

This chain connects TRBV6-2 or TRBV6-3 to TRBJ1-6; perhaps TRBD1 as D (5 bases). Germline lookup yields CDR1 MNHEY and CDR2 SVGEGT. The CDR3 loop spans 17 amino acids. Trimming took off 2 bases at V and 6 bases at J, with 17 bases between the two ends. CDR3: CASSYDRYQPGNSPLHF. The CDR3 nucleotides read TGTGCCAGCAGTTACGACAGATATCAACCTGGTAATTCACCCCTCCACTTT.

This chain uses TRBV28 with TRBJ1-4; D is possibly TRBD1 (6 bases). The V end lost 5 bases, the J end lost 6 bases, and 13 bases lay between the germline ends. CDR3 size: 14 residues. The germline gives CDR1 MDHEN, CDR2 SYDVKM. The CDR3 coding sequence is TGTGCCAGCAGTCTACCCGGGACACATGAAAAACTGTTTTTT. It encodes CASSLPGTHEKLFF.

The chain carries TRBV28 and TRBJ2-5; TRBD2 is a possible D gene (6 bases). Trimming stripped 8 bases from V and 8 bases from J, with 15 bases between. This CDR3 has 12 residues. CDR1 and CDR2 from the germline V gene are MDHEN and SYDVKM. The CDR3 bases are TGTGCCAGCCGACCCGGGGGTACTACCCAGTACTTC. This encodes CASRPGGTTQYF.

This clone was counted between two and nine times. V gene TRBV5-1 combines with J gene TRBJ1-2; the D gene is possibly TRBD1 (5 bases). Trimming took 0 bases from V and 0 from J, leaving 24 bases between them. The CDR3 runs 20 residues. Germline V gene data show CDR1 as SGHRS and CDR2 as YFSETQ. CDR3 amino acids: CASSLGYPTGGRGANYGYTF. CDR3 in DNA: TGCGCCAGCAGCTTGGGCTATCCAACGGGGGGTCGCGGTGCTAACTATGGCTACACCTTC.

The rearrangement joins TRBV28 to TRBJ2-5; 9 bases align to TRBD2. The CDR3 runs 14 residues. The germline gives CDR1 MDHEN, CDR2 SYDVKM. Losses at the gene ends were 6 bases for V and 5 bases for J; bases not matched to a gene: 7. The DNA of the CDR3 is TGTGCCAGCAGGCGGGGGGGCTTCGGGGAGACCCAGTACTTC. Its protein is CASRRGGFGETQYF. The whole variable domain, filled in from reference TRBV28 and TRBJ2-5, reads DVKVTQSSRYLVKRTGEKVFLECVQDMDHENMFWYRQDPGLGLRLIYFSYDVKMKEKGDIPEGYSVSREKKERFSLILESASTNQTSMYLCASRRGGFGETQYFGPGTRLLVL.

V usage is TRBV4-3 and J usage is TRBJ2-5; 8 positions match TRBD2. The CDR3 runs to 17 residues. Losses at the gene ends were 1 base for V and 5 bases for J; bases not matched to a gene: 12. Per germline, CDR1 LGHNA and CDR2 YSLEER. The CDR3 DNA is TGCGCCAGCAGCCAAGTCCCGGGACTAGAGGGGGGGGAGACCCAGTACTTC. This gives the protein CASSQVPGLEGGETQYF.

The chain joins TRBV5-1 to TRBJ2-3, with TRBD2 matching 11 bases. Germline loops: CDR1 SGHRS, CDR2 YFSETQ. The CDR3 sequence is 16 residues long. Unmatched junction bases numbered 5, after V lost 0 bases and J lost 5 bases. CDR3: CASSLGLAGQGDTQYF. DNA of the CDR3: TGCGCCAGCAGCTTGGGACTAGCGGGGCAGGGAGATACGCAGTATTTT.

This chain joins TRBV16 and TRBJ1-6; no reliable D call. The V gene's germline CDR1 is KGHSY and CDR2 FQNENV. V lost 6 bases and J lost 0, with 3 bases in between. The CDR3 totals 13 residues. The CDR3 reads CASRSSYNSPLHF. The CDR3 nucleotides are TGTGCCAGCAGGAGCTCCTATAATTCACCCCTCCACTTT.

This rearrangement joins TRBV6-6 to TRBJ2-7; weak D call: TRBD1 (6 bases). The CDR3 contains 13 residues. The V gene's germline CDR1 is MNHNY and CDR2 SVGAGI (reference sequence). V lost 8 bases, J lost 4 bases, and 15 bases lay in between. CDR3 coding DNA: TGTGCCAGCGGGCTACAGGGACGGTACGAGCAGTACTTC. Its protein is CASGLQGRYEQYF.

The chain links TRBV6-2 or TRBV6-3 to TRBJ2-7, with 8 bases aligning to TRBD1. The CDR3 runs 16 residues. The V gene's germline CDR1 is MNHEY and CDR2 SVGEGT. The ends lost 6 bases at V and 0 bases at J; junction bases unmatched: 10. CDR3 residues: CASSQTRTGYSYEQYF. The CDR3, as DNA: TGTGCCAGCAGCCAAACGCGGACAGGGTACTCCTACGAGCAGTACTTC.

This clone was seen once. The chain has TRBV4-2 and TRBJ1-4; unclear D gene. Trimming pared 0 bases from V and 8 bases from J, leaving 16 bases between. Germline CDR1 and CDR2: LGHNA and YNFKEQ. This CDR3 has 16 residues. CDR3 coding DNA: TGTGCCAGCAGCCAAGATCGAGAATTCCCCGCGGAAAAACTGTTTTTT. Translating it yields CASSQDREFPAEKLFF.

The genes are TRBV7-2 and TRBJ1-3; 7 bases line up with TRBD1. CDR3 length: 15 amino acids. The trim removed 3 bases at V and 4 bases at J, leaving 6 bases unmatched. Germline V gene data show CDR1 as SGHTA and CDR2 as FQGNSA. The CDR3, as DNA: TGTGCCAGCAGCTTCGACAGGGACGACGGAAACACCATATATTTT. Translated, it gives CASSFDRDDGNTIYF. Supplemented by reference TRBV7-2 and TRBJ1-3, the full variable domain reads GAGVSQSPSNKVTEKGKDVELRCDPISGHTALYWYRQSLGQGLEFLIYFQGNSAPDKSGLPSDRFSAERTGGSVSTLTIQRTQQEDSAVYLCASSFDRDDGNTIYFGEGSWLTVV.

In its sample, this clone was seen once. As DNA, the CDR3 is TGCAGTGCTAGTCACTACAATGAGCAGTTCTTC. Its translation: CSASHYNEQFF. The chain uses TRBV20-1 and TRBJ2-1; D remains unclear. The CDR3 totals 11 residues. Germline V gene lookup returns CDR1 DFQATT and CDR2 SNEGSKA (reference sequence). Trimming removed 3 bases at V and 3 bases at J, with 3 bases between.

This clone was recorded a few times. The V and J genes are TRBV2 and TRBJ1-5; D is unresolved. V gave up 3 bases and J gave up 1 base, with 7 bases separating them. Per the germline V gene, CDR1 is SNHLY and CDR2 is FYNNEI. There are 14 residues in the CDR3. CDR3 sequence: CASSDGQSNQPQHF. The CDR3 DNA is TGTGCCAGCAGTGATGGGCAGAGCAATCAGCCCCAGCATTTT. Drawing the rest from reference TRBV2 and TRBJ1-5, the complete variable domain is EPEVTQTPSHQVTQMGQEVILRCVPISNHLYFYWYRQILGQKVEFLVSFYNNEISEKSEIFDDQFSVERPDGSNFTLKIRSTKLEDSAMYFCASSDGQSNQPQHFGDGTRLSIL.

This clone was seen a handful of times. J is TRBJ2-1 and V is TRBV5-1, with unresolved D. Germline V CDR1 and CDR2: SGHRS, YFSETQ. Between the trimmed V and J ends, which lost 4 bases and 3 bases, there was a span of 14 bases. The CDR3 has 15 residues. The CDR3 DNA sequence: TGCGCCAGCAGCCTGGGGTCTACTGGCTACAATGAGCAGTTCTTC. Its protein is CASSLGSTGYNEQFF.

The rearrangement joins TRBV19 to TRBJ1-5; D might be TRBD1 (6 bases). Germline CDR1 reads LNHDA; CDR2 reads SQIVND (reference sequence). Trimming pared 6 bases from V and 1 base from J, leaving 16 bases between. The CDR3 consists of 16 residues. CDR3 in amino acids: CASSPLQGGSNQPQHF. For the CDR3, the DNA is TGTGCCAGTAGCCCTCTACAGGGAGGGAGCAATCAGCCCCAGCATTTT.

V and J are TRBV4-1 and TRBJ1-2; 7 nucleotides line up with TRBD1. The CDR3 covers 14 residues. V was pared by 1 base and J by 8 bases, with 7 bases of the junction left unmatched. Germline CDR1 and CDR2: MGHRA and YSYEKL. The CDR3 sequence is CASSQVTGMLGYTF. In DNA form, the CDR3 reads TGCGCCAGCAGCCAAGTGACAGGGATGCTGGGCTACACCTTC.

V gene TRBV3-1 (or the pseudogene TRBV3-2) combines with J gene TRBJ2-2; TRBD2 agrees at 10 bases. Germline values: CDR1 LGHDT, CDR2 YNNKEL (reference sequence). V lost 0 bases and J lost 8; bases outside the gene matches: 6. There are 16 residues in the CDR3. The CDR3: CASSQDLLAGEGELFF. The CDR3 DNA sequence: TGTGCCAGCAGCCAAGATCTGCTAGCGGGGGAGGGGGAGCTGTTTTTT.